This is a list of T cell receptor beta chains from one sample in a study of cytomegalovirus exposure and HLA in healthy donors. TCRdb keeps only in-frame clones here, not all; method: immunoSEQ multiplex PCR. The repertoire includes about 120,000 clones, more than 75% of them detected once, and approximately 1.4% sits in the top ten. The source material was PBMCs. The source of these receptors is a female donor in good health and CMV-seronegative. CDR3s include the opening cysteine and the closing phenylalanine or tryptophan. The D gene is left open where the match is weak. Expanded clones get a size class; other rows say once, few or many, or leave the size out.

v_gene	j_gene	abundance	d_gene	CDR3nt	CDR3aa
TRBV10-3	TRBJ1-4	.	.	TGTGCCATCAGTGTTTCAGGGCAACCTAATGAAAAACTGTTTTTT	CAISVSGQPNEKLFF
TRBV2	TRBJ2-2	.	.	TGTGCCAGCGGGTCGGGCACCGGGGAGCTGTTTTTT	CASGSGTGELFF
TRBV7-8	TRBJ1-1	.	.	TGTGCCAGCAGCTTAGGGGGGGGATTCAAGGCGGCTTTCTTT	CASSLGGGFKAAFF
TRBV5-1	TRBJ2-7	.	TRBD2	TGCGCCAGCAGCGCGAGCGGGAGCTCCTACGAGCAGTACTTC	CASSASGSSYEQYF
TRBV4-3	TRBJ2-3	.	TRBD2	TGCGCCAGCAGCCAGGGCAGCGGGAGGCCCGAAGGCACAGATACGCAGTATTTT	CASSQGSGRPEGTDTQYF
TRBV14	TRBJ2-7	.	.	TGTGCCAGCAGCCCGTCCCCCGCTGGCCCCAACGAGCAGTACTTC	CASSPSPAGPNEQYF
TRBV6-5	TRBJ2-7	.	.	TGTGCCAGCCTAGCTGGACCCTACGAGCAGTACTTC	CASLAGPYEQYF
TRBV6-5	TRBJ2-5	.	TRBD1	TGTGCCAGCACGGTCGAGGGGGCAGAGACCCAGTACTTC	CASTVEGAETQYF
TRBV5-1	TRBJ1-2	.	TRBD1	TGCGCCAGCAGCACCGGGACAGTAACCTCTAACTATGGCTACACCTTC	CASSTGTVTSNYGYTF
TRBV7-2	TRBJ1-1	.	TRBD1	TGTGCCAGCAGTTTACCCGGGACAGGGGCGAACACTGAAGCTTTCTTT	CASSLPGTGANTEAFF
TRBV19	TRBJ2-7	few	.	TGTGCCAGTAGTTCATACGTCCGGGACTACGAGCAGTACTTC	CASSSYVRDYEQYF
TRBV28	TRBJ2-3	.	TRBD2	TGTGCCAGCAGTTTATGGACTAGCTCAGATACGCAGTATTTT	CASSLWTSSDTQYF
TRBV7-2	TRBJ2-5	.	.	TGTGCCAGCAGCTTAGGAGGCGGTTGGGAGACCCAGTACTTC	CASSLGGGWETQYF
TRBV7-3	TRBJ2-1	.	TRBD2	TGTGCCAGCAGCAAAGCGGGAGGCGCCGATGAGCAGTTCTTC	CASSKAGGADEQFF
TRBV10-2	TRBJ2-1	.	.	TGCGCCAGCAGTGAGGGCAGGGTAATGAATGAGCAGTTCTTC	CASSEGRVMNEQFF
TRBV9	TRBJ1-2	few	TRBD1	TGTGCCAGCAGCGGAAGCCGGGACAGTCGACTCCGCTACACCTTC	CASSGSRDSRLRYTF
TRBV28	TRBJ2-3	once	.	TGTGCCAGCAATCAACTTCGGGATACGCAGTATTTT	CASNQLRDTQYF
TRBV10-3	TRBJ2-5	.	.	TGTGCCATCAGTGATCAGGGTTCCAGGGCAGAGACCCAGTACTTC	CAISDQGSRAETQYF
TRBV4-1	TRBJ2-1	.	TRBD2	TGCGCCAGCAGCCAAGTGGGAGGGACTTCCTCCTACAATGAGCAGTTCTTC	CASSQVGGTSSYNEQFF
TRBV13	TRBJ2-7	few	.	TGTGCCAGCAGCCCTCCGGGGGCCTACGAGCAGTACTTC	CASSPPGAYEQYF
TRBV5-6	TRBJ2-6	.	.	TGTGCCAGCAGCTTAGGCAGGTTTGACTACTCTGGGGCCAACGTCCTGACTTTC	CASSLGRFDYSGANVLTF
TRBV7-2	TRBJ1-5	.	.	TGTGCCAGCAGCTCGGACGGGGGGCGCAATCAGCCCCAGCATTTT	CASSSDGGRNQPQHF
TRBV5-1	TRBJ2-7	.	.	TGCGCCAGCAGCCAATCCTACGAGCAGTACTTC	CASSQSYEQYF
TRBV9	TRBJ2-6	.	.	TGTGCCAGCAGGAGCTCTGGGGCCAACGTCCTGACTTTC	CASRSSGANVLTF
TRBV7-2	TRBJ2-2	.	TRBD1	TGTGCCAGCAGCCTAGGGACAGGGCTTGCCACCGGGGAGCTGTTTTTT	CASSLGTGLATGELFF
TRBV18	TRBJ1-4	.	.	TGTGCCAGCTCACCAGTGGGAGGAGGTGAAAAACTGTTTTTT	CASSPVGGGEKLFF
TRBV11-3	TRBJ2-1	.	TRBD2	TGTGCCAGCAGCTTTGATTGGACTAGCGGGGGTGAGCAGTTCTTC	CASSFDWTSGGEQFF
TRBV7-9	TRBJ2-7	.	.	TGTGCCAGCAGCCGCCCTGGGGCGAGGAACGAGCAGTACTTC	CASSRPGARNEQYF
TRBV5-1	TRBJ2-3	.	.	TGCGCCAGCAGGGGCGACCTAGATACGCAGTATTTT	CASRGDLDTQYF
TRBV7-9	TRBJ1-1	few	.	TGTGCCAGCAGCTTAGTTGGGGGCTCTGAAGCTTTCTTT	CASSLVGGSEAFF
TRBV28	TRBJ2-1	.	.	TGTGCCAGCAGTTCAGCAGGGGCCCCTACCAATGAGCAGTTCTTC	CASSSAGAPTNEQFF
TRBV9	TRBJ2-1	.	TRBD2	TGTGCCAGCAGCCCACACAACCCGACTAGCGGGAGTTACAATGAGCAGTTCTTC	CASSPHNPTSGSYNEQFF
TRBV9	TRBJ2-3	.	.	TGTGCCAGCAGCGTAGAACCCGGGAGAATAGATACGCAGTATTTT	CASSVEPGRIDTQYF
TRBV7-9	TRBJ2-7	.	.	TGTTCCAGCAGCTTAGGGGGCGGGGACGAGCAGTACTTC	CSSSLGGGDEQYF
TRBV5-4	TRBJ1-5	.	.	TGTGCCAGCAGCCCCGGGCCGGGGTTTAATCAGCCCCAGCATTTT	CASSPGPGFNQPQHF
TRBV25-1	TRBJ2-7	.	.	TGTGCCAGCAGTGAATGGGCCTTGGGCTCCTACGAGCAGTACTTC	CASSEWALGSYEQYF
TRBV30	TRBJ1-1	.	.	TGTGCCAGTACCGGACAGAGGGTGAACACTGAAGCTTTCTTT	CASTGQRVNTEAFF
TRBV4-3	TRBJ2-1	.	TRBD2	TGCGCCAGCTCTAGCGGAAGCTCCTACAATGAGCAGTTCTTC	CASSSGSSYNEQFF
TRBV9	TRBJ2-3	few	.	TGTGCCAGCAGCTCCAGGGGTCAGGAAACAGATACGCAGTATTTT	CASSSRGQETDTQYF
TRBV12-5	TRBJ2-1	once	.	TGTGCTAGTGCCCCCCGCGGGGATGGATACAATGAGCAGTTCTTC	CASAPRGDGYNEQFF
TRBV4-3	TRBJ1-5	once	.	TGCGCCAGCAGCCCCGACAGCTATAGCAATCAGCCCCAGCATTTT	CASSPDSYSNQPQHF
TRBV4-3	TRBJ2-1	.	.	TGCGCCAGCAGCCGGGGAGGCCCGGGAGCGCAGAACAATGAGCAGTTCTTC	CASSRGGPGAQNNEQFF
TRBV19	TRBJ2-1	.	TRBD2	TGTGCCAGTACCCCAGCTCTAGCGGGAGGGCCTTACAATGAGCAGTTCTTC	CASTPALAGGPYNEQFF
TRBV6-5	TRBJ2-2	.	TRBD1	TGTGCCAGCAGTTCCACCGGGACAGGGCACACCGGGGAGCTGTTTTTT	CASSSTGTGHTGELFF
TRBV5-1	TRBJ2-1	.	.	TGCGCCAGCAGCTTCCGCGCGAGCGAGCGGGTGGCCGAGGCTGAGCAGTTCTTC	CASSFRASERVAEAEQFF
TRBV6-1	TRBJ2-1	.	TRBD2	TGTGCCAGCAGTTCACTAGCGGGAGGGATAAATGAGCAGTTCTTC	CASSSLAGGINEQFF
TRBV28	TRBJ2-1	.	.	TGTGCCAGTCGTTCGGGACTGAACTACAATGAGCAGTTCTTC	CASRSGLNYNEQFF
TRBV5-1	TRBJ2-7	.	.	TGCGCCAGCAGCTTGGAAGGAGGGACCTACGAGCAGTACTTC	CASSLEGGTYEQYF